The 26 T cell receptor beta chains in this list originate from one sample, sequenced in a study of shared clonotypes between healthy human individuals. Sequencing used immunoSEQ multiplex PCR; TCRdb keeps in-frame clones, though not all of them. The data show fewer than 850,000 clones, about 90% seen once. Sequencing was done on a sample of memory CD8+ T cells from PBMCs. The subset here: CD45RO+ cells pooled with CCR7-negative TemRA cells. These receptors came from a man aged 18 to 35 in good health. Some clones in this sample may be carry-over from other donors' samples.

This chain's CDR3 is CSVVAGLTYEQYF. CDR3 nucleotides: TGCAGCGTTGTGGCAGGCCTTACCTACGAGCAGTACTTC. The V gene is TRBV29-1, the J gene TRBJ2-7; D gene unclear. The CDR3 extends over 13 amino acids. Trimming removed 4 bases at V and 2 bases at J, with 12 bases between. Germline V gene data show CDR1 as SQVTM and CDR2 as ANQGSEA.

The rearrangement joins TRBV29-1 to TRBJ2-7; D is ambiguous. V was pared by 0 bases and J by 0 bases, with 15 bases between. Looked up from germline, CDR1 is SQVTM and CDR2 is ANQGSEA. The CDR3 is made up of 16 amino acids. In DNA form, the CDR3 reads TGCAGCGTTGAAGATCTCGGGCCGAGTGACTCCTACGAGCAGTACTTC. Translating it yields CSVEDLGPSDSYEQYF.

CDR3 sequence: CASRAGQGGSRAFF. The DNA for the CDR3 is TGTGCCAGCAGAGCAGGACAGGGAGGTTCTCGAGCTTTCTTT. The genes are TRBV28 and TRBJ1-1; 8 bases are shared with TRBD1. The germline CDR1 and CDR2 sequences are MDHEN and SYDVKM. This CDR3 region has 14 residues. Trimming cost V 6 bases and J 10 bases; bases outside gene matches: 13.

This sequence joins TRBV11-2 and TRBJ2-3, with D perhaps TRBD1 (5 bases). The CDR3 is 14 residues long. Germline lookup yields CDR1 SGHAT and CDR2 FQNNGV. The V gene lost 4 bases and the J gene lost 3 bases, with 11 bases spanning the gap. The CDR3 DNA sequence: TGTGCCAGCAGCTCCGGTCAGGGAACAGATACGCAGTATTTT. Translation: CASSSGQGTDTQYF.

This chain connects TRBV28 to TRBJ1-5; the D is unclear. Germline V gene sequence: CDR1 MDHEN, CDR2 SYDVKM. V lost 2 bases, J lost 6 bases, and 8 bases lay in between. CDR3 size: 13 residues. CDR3 coding DNA: TGTGCCAGCAGTTTAACGGAGATTCAGCCCCAGCATTTT. It is translated as CASSLTEIQPQHF.

This rearrangement joins TRBV15 to TRBJ2-5; D not certain. The CDR3 is made up of 14 amino acids. In germline, CDR1 is LNHNV, CDR2 YYDKDF (reference sequence). Deletions cut 1 base from V and 1 base from J, with 7 bases between. CDR3 in amino acids: CATSRVGTQETQYF. CDR3 bases: TGTGCCACCAGCAGAGTTGGCACCCAAGAGACCCAGTACTTC.

CDR3 region: CASSGGVWGTYEQYF. The CDR3 nucleotides are TGTGCCAGCAGTGGGGGGGTATGGGGTACCTACGAGCAGTACTTC. V and J are TRBV28 and TRBJ2-7, with TRBD2 identical over 7 bases. The CDR3 consists of 15 residues. V gave up 5 bases and J gave up 2 bases; unmatched junction bases: 9. The germline V gene encodes CDR1 MDHEN and CDR2 SYDVKM.

The chain recombines TRBV28 with TRBJ2-7; 10 bases line up with TRBD2. Trimming took 7 bases from V and 3 from J; bases not matched to a gene: 12. The CDR3 extends over 16 amino acids. CDR1 is MDHEN, CDR2 SYDVKM, per germline. The DNA of the CDR3 is TGTGCCAGCACTCACAACCTGGCTAGCGGGAGCTACGAGCAGTACTTC. Amino acids: CASTHNLASGSYEQYF.

The CDR3 sequence is CASSQNPGLAYSGANVLTF. DNA of the CDR3: TGTGCCAGCAGCCAAAACCCGGGACTTGCATACTCTGGGGCCAACGTCCTGACTTTC. The chain is built from TRBV4-2 and TRBJ2-6; possible D gene TRBD2, 6 bases. Trimming stripped 2 bases from V and 0 bases from J, with 17 bases between. The V gene's germline CDR1 is LGHNA and CDR2 YNFKEQ. This CDR3 comprises 19 residues.

V is TRBV4-2 and J is TRBJ2-5, with D perhaps matching TRBD1 or TRBD2 (6 bases each). The CDR3 contains 17 residues. In germline, CDR1 is LGHNA, CDR2 YNFKEQ. V shed 0 bases and J shed 3 bases, with 17 bases lying between them. In DNA, the CDR3 is TGTGCCAGCAGCCAAGAAAGGGCAGGAGGGGGAGAAGAGACCCAGTACTTC. Translating gives CASSQERAGGGEETQYF.

This clone occurred once. J is TRBJ1-2 and V is TRBV14, with 7 bases matching TRBD1. Trimming at V came to 1 base and at J to 13 bases, leaving 3 bases not matched to a gene. Germline CDR1 and CDR2: SGHDN and FVKESK. The CDR3 sequence is 11 residues long. CDR3 protein: CASSQVTGITF. The CDR3 DNA reads TGTGCCAGCAGCCAAGTGACAGGGATCACCTTC.

This rearrangement joins TRBV10-3 to TRBJ1-6, with TRBD1 matching 10 bases. Per germline, CDR1 ENHRY and CDR2 SYGVKD. The CDR3 sequence is 13 residues long. V trimming: 6 bases; J trimming: 9 bases; junction bases outside the gene matches: 2. CDR3 DNA sequence: TGTGCCATCAGGGGACAGGGGAGTTCACCCCTCCACTTT. Translation: CAIRGQGSSPLHF.

The chain recombines TRBV27 with TRBJ2-7, with 10 bases matching TRBD1. Unmatched junction bases numbered 6, after V lost 8 bases and J lost 5 bases. CDR1 MNHEY and CDR2 SMNVEV come from the germline V gene (reference sequence). The CDR3 sequence is 13 residues long. In DNA, the CDR3 is TGTGCCAGCGGGACAGGGGAGGTCGACGAGCAGTACTTC. It specifies CASGTGEVDEQYF.

The rearrangement uses TRBV7-9 and TRBJ2-7; D is undetermined. Trimming removed 1 base at V and 5 bases at J, with 27 bases between. The CDR3 sequence is 19 residues long. CDR1 SEHNR and CDR2 FQNEAQ come from the germline V gene (reference sequence). CDR3 DNA sequence: TGTGCCAGCAGCTTAGGAGTCTTTGGGGTTGGGCAAGAGGTTGACGAGCAGTACTTC. Translation: CASSLGVFGVGQEVDEQYF.

This clone was observed at least ten times. The CDR3 DNA reads TGTGCCAGCAGTGAAGGGGACAGCTCCTACGAGCAGTACTTC. It yields the protein CASSEGDSSYEQYF. The J gene is TRBJ2-7, the V gene TRBV6-1; 7 positions agree with TRBD1. The ends lost 1 base at V and 0 bases at J; junction bases unmatched: 0. Per germline, CDR1 MNHNS and CDR2 SASEGT. The CDR3 totals 14 residues.

This chain joins TRBV28 and TRBJ2-3, with TRBD1 identical over 9 bases. Trimming removed 5 bases from V and 2 bases from J; junction bases left unmatched: 14. Germline CDR1 is MDHEN and CDR2 is SYDVKM. This CDR3 spans 18 amino acids. CDR3 sequence reads: CASSLLTGTGTITDTQYF. CDR3 bases: TGTGCCAGCAGTCTACTTACCGGGACAGGGACTATCACAGATACGCAGTATTTT.

CDR3 DNA: TGCGCCAGCAGCGTCCACCCAGGGAGGGACTTATCCTACGAGCAGTACTTC. Translated, it gives CASSVHPGRDLSYEQYF. The chain recombines TRBV5-1 with TRBJ2-7, with 7 nucleotides matching TRBD2. The germline CDR1 and CDR2 sequences are SGHRS and YFSETQ. The CDR3 covers 17 residues. V shed 4 bases, J shed 1 base, and the junction held 14 bases outside the gene matches.

J is TRBJ2-5 and V is TRBV5-1, with D perhaps matching TRBD1 (6 bases). Trimming took off 3 bases at V and 2 bases at J, with 11 bases between the two ends. CDR1 SGHRS and CDR2 YFSETQ come from the germline V gene. CDR3 length: 14 amino acids. This CDR3 reads CASSSLDSQETQYF. As DNA, the CDR3 is TGCGCCAGCAGCTCATTGGACAGTCAAGAGACCCAGTACTTC.

CDR3 sequence (DNA): TGTGCCAGCAGTTACGCGGGGCCGACCGGGGAGCTGTTTTTT. This codes for CASSYAGPTGELFF. The chain employs TRBV6-5 and TRBJ2-2; weak D call: TRBD2 (6 bases). There are 14 residues in the CDR3. Trimming cost V 2 bases and J 5 bases, with 9 bases left between them. Germline CDR1 reads MNHEY; CDR2 reads SVGAGI.

This chain connects TRBV25-1 to TRBJ2-7, with D unresolved. Looked up from germline, CDR1 is MGHDK and CDR2 is SYGVNS. The CDR3 is made up of 12 amino acids. Trimming stripped 4 bases from V and 2 bases from J, with 6 bases between. Written as DNA, the CDR3 is TGTGCCAGCAGTGTCGGCACCTACGAGCAGTACTTC. It is translated as CASSVGTYEQYF.

The chain employs TRBV5-4 and TRBJ2-1; possible D gene TRBD2, 5 bases. Per germline, CDR1 SGHNT and CDR2 YYREEE (reference sequence). The CDR3 length is 15 residues. V was trimmed by 2 bases and J by 6 bases, leaving 15 bases between them. CDR3 sequence reads: CASSFLRETGNEQFF. The CDR3 nucleotides read TGTGCCAGCAGCTTTTTGAGGGAGACGGGCAATGAGCAGTTCTTC.

A remark on this clone: One end of the junction does not line up with germline, which may come from a read error. The chain has TRBV25-1 and TRBJ1-2, with D tentatively TRBD1 (5 bases). The CDR3 extends over 11 amino acids. Germline lookup yields CDR1 MGHDK and CDR2 SYGVNS. Written as DNA, the CDR3 is TGTGCTAGCAGGGCGGGGCAAGGCTACACCTTC. It yields the protein CASRAGQGYTF.

This clone was observed a handful of times. The genes are TRBV27 and TRBJ1-5, with D tentatively TRBD1 (5 bases). Between the trimmed V and J ends, which lost 5 bases and 4 bases, there was a span of 18 bases. The CDR3 is 16 residues long. Germline values: CDR1 MNHEY, CDR2 SMNVEV (reference sequence). The CDR3 DNA follows: TGTGCCAGCAGTCGGTCGTCGGGGGACGCAAATCAGCCCCAGCATTTT. This translates into CASSRSSGDANQPQHF.

The chain joins TRBV19 to TRBJ1-3; 7 nucleotides line up with TRBD1. Germline CDR1 LNHDA, CDR2 SQIVND (reference sequence). Germline trimming cut 4 bases from V and 11 bases from J; bases unmatched to any gene: 14. This CDR3 has 15 amino acids. CDR3 sequence (DNA): TGTGCCAGTAGTACGACCGGGACAGAAAGCGTCGCCATATATTTT. The encoded protein is CASSTTGTESVAIYF.

V usage is TRBV21-1 and J usage is TRBJ1-1. TRBV21-1 is labeled a pseudogene. This CDR3 spans 14 amino acids. CDR3 sequence reads: CASSKGRLYTEAFF. DNA of the CDR3: TGTGCCAGCAGCAAAGGGCGGCTATACACTGAAGCTTTCTTT.

The chain couples TRBV4-1 to TRBJ2-5; D is possibly TRBD2 (6 bases). Germline CDR1 is MGHRA and CDR2 is YSYEKL. V was cut by 3 bases and J by 2 bases, with 19 bases left in between. This CDR3 spans 17 amino acids. The CDR3 protein is CASSQGRLSGTQETQYF. In DNA, the CDR3 is TGCGCCAGCAGCCAGGGGCGTCTTAGCGGTACTCAAGAGACCCAGTACTTC.